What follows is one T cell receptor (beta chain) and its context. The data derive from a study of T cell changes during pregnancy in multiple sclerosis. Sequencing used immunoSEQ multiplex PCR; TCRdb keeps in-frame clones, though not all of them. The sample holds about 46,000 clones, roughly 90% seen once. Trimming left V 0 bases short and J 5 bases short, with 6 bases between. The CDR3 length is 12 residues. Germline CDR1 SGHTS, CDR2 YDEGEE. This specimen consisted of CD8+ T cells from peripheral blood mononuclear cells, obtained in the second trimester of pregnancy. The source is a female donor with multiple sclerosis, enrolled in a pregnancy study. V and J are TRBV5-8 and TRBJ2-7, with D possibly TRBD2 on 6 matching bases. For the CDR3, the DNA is TGTGCCAGCAGCTTGGGGGGGGACGAGCAGTACTTC. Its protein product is CASSLGGDEQYF.